The next 10 T cell receptor beta chains were all read from a single sample in a study of blood T cell repertoires in COVID-19. Assay: immunoSEQ multiplex PCR; the TCRdb copy retains only in-frame clones and omits some. The sample gives fewer than 150,000 clones, approximately 85% of which show up once; around 4.1% is in the top ten. The sample consisted of peripheral blood. These receptors were taken from a human donor in a cohort sampled during active COVID-19.

The CDR3 DNA follows: TGTGCCAGCAGCGTAGTGACAGGGGGCTACGCCGGGGAGCTGTTTTTT. Translation gives CASSVVTGGYAGELFF. The chain combines TRBV9 with TRBJ2-2; 10 bases fit TRBD1. The CDR3 runs 16 residues. V lost 0 bases to trimming and J lost 6 bases; unmatched junction nucleotides: 5. The V gene's germline CDR1 is SGDLS and CDR2 YYNGEE.

The V call is TRBV4-3, the J call TRBJ1-2; 7 nucleotides match TRBD1. CDR1 is LGHNA and CDR2 is YSLEER in the germline V gene. The ends lost 3 bases at V and 0 bases at J; junction bases unmatched: 4. The CDR3 has 15 amino acids. The CDR3 loop is CASSHRDRANYGYTF. CDR3 in DNA: TGCGCCAGCAGCCACCGGGACAGAGCTAACTATGGCTACACCTTC.

CDR3 sequence (DNA): TGTGCCAGCAGCTCCGGGGGGGGCACAGATACGCAGTATTTT. Protein: CASSSGGGTDTQYF. J is TRBJ2-3 and V is TRBV7-2; 8 bases are shared with TRBD2. V shed 4 bases and J 1 base; nucleotides not matched to a gene: 1. Germline V gene data show CDR1 as SGHTA and CDR2 as FQGNSA. There are 14 residues in the CDR3.

The V and J genes are TRBV12-5 and TRBJ1-3; D is perhaps TRBD1 (6 bases). Germline CDR1 is LGHNT and CDR2 is FRNRAP. This CDR3 has 14 amino acids. With 7 bases removed from V and 9 bases from J, the gap between germline ends came to 19 bases. In DNA form, the CDR3 reads TGTGCTAGTGCCGCCCCCGGGGGGGGGCGCACCATATATTTT. Translation: CASAAPGGGRTIYF.

The chain carries TRBV28 and TRBJ2-3; 9 bases fit TRBD2. Germline V gives CDR1 MDHEN, CDR2 SYDVKM. V was pared by 3 bases and J by 4 bases, with 5 bases of the junction left unmatched. This CDR3 is built from 15 residues. The CDR3 bases are TGTGCCAGCAGTTTGGCGGGGGGGAGCGCAGATACGCAGTATTTT. This translates into CASSLAGGSADTQYF.

The chain uses TRBV4-3 and TRBJ1-1; D uncertain. V was cut by 2 bases and J by 3 bases, with 13 bases left in between. Looked up from germline, CDR1 is LGHNA and CDR2 is YSLEER. The CDR3 has 15 amino acids. DNA of the CDR3: TGCGCCAGCAGCCAACTGGCAGTCGGGGACACTGAAGCTTTCTTT. Residues: CASSQLAVGDTEAFF.

V and J are TRBV6-5 and TRBJ1-5; TRBD1 matches 11 bases. J was trimmed by 7 bases and V by 0 bases; bases with no gene match: 5. CDR3 length: 16 amino acids. CDR1 is MNHEY, CDR2 SVGAGI, per germline. For the CDR3, the DNA is TGTGCCAGCAGTTACTCACTGGACAGGGGGCAACAGCCCCAGCATTTT. Translating gives CASSYSLDRGQQPQHF.

As DNA, the CDR3 is TGTGCCAGTAGTCGCAGACTGGCCAGTGAAGCTTTCTTT. Translated: CASSRRLASEAFF. The V and J genes are TRBV19 and TRBJ1-1, with D hard to call. Germline V gives CDR1 LNHDA, CDR2 SQIVND (reference sequence). V gave up 5 bases and J gave up 7 bases, with 14 bases separating them. This CDR3 has 13 residues.

The V and J genes are TRBV30 and TRBJ1-1; D gene ambiguous. V was clipped by 2 bases and J by 2 bases, with 9 bases between them. This CDR3 is built from 13 residues. CDR1 and CDR2 from the germline V gene are GTSNPN and SVGIG (reference sequence). CDR3 loop: CAWSYGLNTEAFF. The CDR3 DNA is TGTGCCTGGAGTTACGGTCTTAACACTGAAGCTTTCTTT.

The CDR3 sequence is CASSPQGVPGNTIYF. The DNA of the CDR3 is TGTGCCAGCAGTCCTCAAGGGGTCCCGGGAAACACCATATATTTT. This sequence joins TRBV6-5 and TRBJ1-3; a possible D gene is TRBD1 (5 bases). Germline V CDR1 and CDR2: MNHEY, SVGAGI. This CDR3 comprises 15 residues. Trimming shortened V by 5 bases and J by 4 bases, and 15 bases separated the two germline ends.